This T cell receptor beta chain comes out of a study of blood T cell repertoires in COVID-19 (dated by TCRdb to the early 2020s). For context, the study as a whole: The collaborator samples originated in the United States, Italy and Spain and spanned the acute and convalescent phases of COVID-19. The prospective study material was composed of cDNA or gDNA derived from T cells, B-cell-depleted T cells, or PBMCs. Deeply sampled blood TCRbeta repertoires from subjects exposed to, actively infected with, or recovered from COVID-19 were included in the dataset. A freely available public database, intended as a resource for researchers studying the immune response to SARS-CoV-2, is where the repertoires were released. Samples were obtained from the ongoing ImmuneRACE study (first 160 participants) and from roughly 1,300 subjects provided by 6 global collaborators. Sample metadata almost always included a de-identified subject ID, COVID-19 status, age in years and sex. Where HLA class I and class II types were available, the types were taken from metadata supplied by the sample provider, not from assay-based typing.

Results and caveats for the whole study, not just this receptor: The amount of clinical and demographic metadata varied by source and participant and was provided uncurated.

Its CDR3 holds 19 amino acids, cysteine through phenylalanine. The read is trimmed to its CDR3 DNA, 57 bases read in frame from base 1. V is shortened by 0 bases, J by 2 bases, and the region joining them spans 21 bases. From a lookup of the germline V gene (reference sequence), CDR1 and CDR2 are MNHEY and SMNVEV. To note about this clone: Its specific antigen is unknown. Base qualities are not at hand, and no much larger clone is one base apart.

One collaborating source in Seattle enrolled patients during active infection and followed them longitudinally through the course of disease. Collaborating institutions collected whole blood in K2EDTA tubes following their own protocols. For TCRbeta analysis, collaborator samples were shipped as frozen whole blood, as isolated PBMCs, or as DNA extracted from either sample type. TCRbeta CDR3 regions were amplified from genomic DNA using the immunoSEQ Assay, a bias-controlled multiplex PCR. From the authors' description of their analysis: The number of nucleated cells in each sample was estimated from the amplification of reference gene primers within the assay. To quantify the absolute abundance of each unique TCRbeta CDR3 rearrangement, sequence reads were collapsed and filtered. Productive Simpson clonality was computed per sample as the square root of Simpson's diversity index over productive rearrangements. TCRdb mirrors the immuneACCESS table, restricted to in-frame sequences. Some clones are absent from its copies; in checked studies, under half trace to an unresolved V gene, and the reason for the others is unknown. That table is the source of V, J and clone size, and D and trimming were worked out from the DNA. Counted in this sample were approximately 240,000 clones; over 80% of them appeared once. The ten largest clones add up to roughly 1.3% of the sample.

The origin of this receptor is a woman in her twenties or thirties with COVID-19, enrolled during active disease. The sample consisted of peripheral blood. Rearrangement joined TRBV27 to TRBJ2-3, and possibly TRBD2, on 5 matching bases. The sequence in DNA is TGTGCCAGCAGTTTATCGATTGGGAGACTCCAAACACCCACAGATACGCAGTATTTT. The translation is CASSLSIGRLQTPTDTQYF.